The text below deals with one T cell receptor (beta chain). This sample was taken from a study of blood T cell repertoires in COVID-19. Study-wide background: The United States, Italy and Spain were the sources of the acute and convalescent COVID-19 samples.

Authors' data handling: Using reference gene primer amplification, nucleated cell counts were estimated. The method was immunoSEQ multiplex PCR; TCRdb's version includes in-frame clones alone and lacks a portion of them. V, J and clone size are taken as reported in that table, and D and trimming were inferred from the DNA itself. Of approximately 31,000 clones listed, more than 85% are singletons. The CDR3 runs 14 residues. In germline, CDR1 is MNHEY, CDR2 SVGAGI. Trimming left V 5 bases short and J 3 bases short, with 13 bases between. This clonotype was sampled from a man between 60 and 70 years old with acute or convalescent COVID-19. The V gene is TRBV6-5, the J gene TRBJ1-1; D may be TRBD1 (6 bases). Sample: peripheral blood. The chain's CDR3 is CASSQSTGYTEAFF. Written as DNA, the CDR3 is TGTGCCAGCAGTCAGTCGACAGGTTACACTGAAGCTTTCTTT.